This T cell receptor beta chain was found in a study of CD8+ T cells in alopecia areata. General observations from the study: Greater clonality was observed in lesional scalp samples, especially alopecia totalis/universalis, versus normal scalp.

The CDR3 has 14 residues. Germline trimming cut 0 bases from V and 4 bases from J; bases unmatched to any gene: 3. Germline CDR1 reads GTSNPN; CDR2 reads SVGIG (reference sequence). In the case of this clone: Antigen specificity is unknown.

RNA was extracted and reverse transcribed into cDNA as the sequencing template. Measured with immunoSEQ multiplex PCR; TCRdb has only the in-frame clones, and not every one. This sample has roughly 140,000 clones; under 60% occur once, and the top ten carry 19%. The V and J genes are TRBV30 and TRBJ1-5; 7 bases agree with TRBD1. Sequenced here: CD8+ T cells sorted from blood, sampled at week 0. This clonotype was sampled from a human donor with alopecia areata. The DNA of the CDR3 is TGTGCCTGGAGTGTACAGGGGCTTAATCAGCCCCAGCATTTT. This encodes CAWSVQGLNQPQHF.